This T cell receptor beta chain was identified during a study of cytomegalovirus exposure and HLA in healthy donors. PCR employed 60 Vbeta and 13 Jbeta primers. Sequenced by immunoSEQ multiplex PCR; TCRdb stores in-frame clones only, minus some. Of 95,000 to 150,000 clones in the sample, approximately 72% were seen once. From germline, CDR1 is SQVTM and CDR2 ANQGSEA. V dropped 5 bases and J dropped 5; count of bases not matched to a gene: 6. The CDR3 runs 15 residues. The sample taken for sequencing was PBMCs. The gene calls are TRBV29-1 and TRBJ2-2; TRBD1 aligns across 12 bases. This receptor was taken from a woman aged 40 to 50 in good health and CMV-seropositive. The CDR3 region has the DNA TGCAGCGTTCATAGGGGACAGGGGGCGACCGGGGAGCTGTTTTTT. Protein sequence: CSVHRGQGATGELFF.